The text below deals with one T cell receptor (beta chain). Its antigen remains unknown. 5'RACE template switching produced TCR cDNA carrying a universal primer site and UMIs. TCRdb passed the 5' RACE reads through MiXCR, listing each CDR3 protein once. The repertoire includes hundreds of thousands of distinct CDR3 sequences, approximately 4% of them detected once, and 20% to 25% sits in the top ten. Trimming took 8 bases from V and 5 from J, leaving 8 bases between them. In germline, CDR1 is ENHRY, CDR2 SYGVKD. This CDR3 spans 11 amino acids. This record comes from a study of T cells after yellow fever vaccination. Findings and limits, study-wide: Abundant bulk-population clonotypes could contaminate the FACS-sorted repertoires.

This TCR derives from a man in his late teens or twenties who received the YFV17D yellow fever vaccine. This chain connects TRBV10-3 to TRBJ2-3; the D is unclear. The source material was PBMCs, sampled 5 days after the yellow fever booster vaccination. The DNA for the CDR3 is TGTGCCATCGCAGAAAGAGATACGCAGTATTTT. Residues: CAIAERDTQYF.